Listed below are T cell receptor beta chains from one sample, sequenced in a study of shared clonotypes between healthy human individuals. TCRdb's table, derived via immunoSEQ multiplex PCR, lists solely in-frame clones and lacks some. The table includes nearly 2 million clones, about 95% detected once. Source material: naive CD8+ T cells sorted from blood. The source is a young man in good health. The conserved cysteine and the conserved F or W are not part of the CDR3 here. The D gene is left open where the match is weak. Expanded clones get a size class; other rows say once, few or many, or leave the size out.

d_call: NA; clone_size: NA; v_call: TRBV7-8; j_call: TRBJ2-1; cdr3_aa: ASSPGPRNRSYNEQF
d_call: TRBD2; clone_size: NA; v_call: TRBV6-1; j_call: TRBJ2-3; cdr3_aa: ASSRLAGGPDTQY
d_call: TRBD2; clone_size: NA; v_call: TRBV7-9; j_call: TRBJ2-1; cdr3_aa: ASGTSIYNEQF
d_call: NA; clone_size: NA; v_call: TRBV14; j_call: TRBJ2-1; cdr3_aa: ASSHRDTYNEQF
d_call: TRBD2; clone_size: NA; v_call: TRBV29-1; j_call: TRBJ2-1; cdr3_aa: SVEVGASGRNEQF
d_call: NA; clone_size: NA; v_call: TRBV5-6; j_call: TRBJ1-5; cdr3_aa: ASSLGGGNQPQH
d_call: NA; clone_size: NA; v_call: TRBV7-9; j_call: TRBJ2-3; cdr3_aa: ASSPTWYGTDTQY
d_call: TRBD1; clone_size: NA; v_call: TRBV4-1; j_call: TRBJ2-4; cdr3_aa: ASSQQQGAAKNIQY
d_call: NA; clone_size: NA; v_call: TRBV19; j_call: TRBJ2-7; cdr3_aa: ASRTYEQY
d_call: TRBD2; clone_size: NA; v_call: TRBV10-1; j_call: TRBJ2-2; cdr3_aa: ASSDLRGGGTGELF
d_call: TRBD1; clone_size: NA; v_call: TRBV9; j_call: TRBJ2-3; cdr3_aa: ASSTLPGTGDTQY
d_call: NA; clone_size: NA; v_call: TRBV5-6; j_call: TRBJ2-5; cdr3_aa: ASSSPGLQETQY
d_call: NA; clone_size: NA; v_call: TRBV7-6; j_call: TRBJ1-5; cdr3_aa: ASSLGGGQPQH
d_call: NA; clone_size: NA; v_call: TRBV4-1; j_call: TRBJ1-1; cdr3_aa: ASSLRGQGDTEAF
d_call: NA; clone_size: NA; v_call: TRBV28; j_call: TRBJ1-5; cdr3_aa: AITLGGNQPQH
d_call: TRBD1; clone_size: NA; v_call: TRBV13; j_call: TRBJ1-4; cdr3_aa: ASAPGTGNEKLF
d_call: NA; clone_size: NA; v_call: TRBV29-1; j_call: TRBJ1-3; cdr3_aa: SVLGVTGTGNTIY
d_call: NA; clone_size: NA; v_call: TRBV5-5; j_call: TRBJ1-2; cdr3_aa: ASSLDFGHPLNYGYT
d_call: NA; clone_size: NA; v_call: TRBV5-4; j_call: TRBJ2-5; cdr3_aa: ASRGHAETQY
d_call: NA; clone_size: NA; v_call: TRBV19; j_call: TRBJ2-7; cdr3_aa: ASSSAGLGYEQY
d_call: TRBD1; clone_size: NA; v_call: TRBV13; j_call: TRBJ1-4; cdr3_aa: ASSPGTGLKLF
d_call: NA; clone_size: NA; v_call: TRBV4-3; j_call: TRBJ1-2; cdr3_aa: ASSQVTGSNYGYT
d_call: NA; clone_size: NA; v_call: TRBV6-5; j_call: TRBJ1-2; cdr3_aa: ATRHQGSHGYT
d_call: TRBD2; clone_size: NA; v_call: TRBV9; j_call: TRBJ2-3; cdr3_aa: ASSPIVAGGPGADTQY
d_call: TRBD1; clone_size: NA; v_call: TRBV6-1; j_call: TRBJ2-7; cdr3_aa: ASSAAWTGGYEQY
d_call: NA; clone_size: NA; v_call: TRBV19; j_call: TRBJ1-2; cdr3_aa: ASSIDLPRRSEGYT
d_call: TRBD1; clone_size: NA; v_call: TRBV7-9; j_call: TRBJ2-2; cdr3_aa: ASSLSQGRTGELF
d_call: NA; clone_size: NA; v_call: TRBV27; j_call: TRBJ2-7; cdr3_aa: ATAWTRGSYEQY
d_call: TRBD2; clone_size: NA; v_call: TRBV19; j_call: TRBJ2-1; cdr3_aa: ASSTPDLWGGNEQF
d_call: TRBD1; clone_size: NA; v_call: TRBV13; j_call: TRBJ1-2; cdr3_aa: ASSFGDRIYGYT
d_call: NA; clone_size: NA; v_call: TRBV29-1; j_call: TRBJ1-2; cdr3_aa: SVEGGAPGYT
d_call: NA; clone_size: NA; v_call: TRBV4-1; j_call: TRBJ2-3; cdr3_aa: ASSQVEESTDTQY
d_call: TRBD1; clone_size: NA; v_call: TRBV28; j_call: TRBJ1-1; cdr3_aa: ASSPRTGFTEAF
d_call: NA; clone_size: NA; v_call: TRBV29-1; j_call: TRBJ2-7; cdr3_aa: SVEVRDRDYEQY
d_call: NA; clone_size: NA; v_call: TRBV6-1; j_call: TRBJ2-7; cdr3_aa: ASSVRQSYEQY
d_call: NA; clone_size: NA; v_call: TRBV2; j_call: TRBJ2-2; cdr3_aa: ASSTNWSMDNTGELF
d_call: NA; clone_size: NA; v_call: TRBV7-9; j_call: TRBJ1-2; cdr3_aa: ASSFGDSIYGYT
d_call: NA; clone_size: few; v_call: TRBV7-2; j_call: TRBJ2-1; cdr3_aa: ASSLVGNEQF
d_call: NA; clone_size: once; v_call: TRBV30; j_call: TRBJ2-2; cdr3_aa: AWSLTSGELF
d_call: NA; clone_size: once; v_call: TRBV29-1; j_call: TRBJ1-2; cdr3_aa: SVEDQNYGYT
d_call: NA; clone_size: NA; v_call: TRBV5-4; j_call: TRBJ1-5; cdr3_aa: ASSEDSKPQH
d_call: NA; clone_size: NA; v_call: TRBV28; j_call: TRBJ2-1; cdr3_aa: ASSPDSSSYNEQF